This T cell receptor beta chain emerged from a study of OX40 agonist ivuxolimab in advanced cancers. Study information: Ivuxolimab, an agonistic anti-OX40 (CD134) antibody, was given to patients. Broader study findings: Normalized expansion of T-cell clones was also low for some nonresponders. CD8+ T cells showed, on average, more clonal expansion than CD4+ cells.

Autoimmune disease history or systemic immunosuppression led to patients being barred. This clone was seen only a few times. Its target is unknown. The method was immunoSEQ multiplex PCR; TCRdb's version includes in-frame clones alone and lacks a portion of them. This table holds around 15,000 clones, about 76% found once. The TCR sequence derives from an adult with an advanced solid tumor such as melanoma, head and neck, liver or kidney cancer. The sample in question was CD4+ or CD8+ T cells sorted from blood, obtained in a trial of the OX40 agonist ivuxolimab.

In nucleotides, the CDR3 is TGTGCCAGCAGCTTAAACGGTGGGGAACTTCCCACAGATACGCAGTATTTT. The encoded protein is CASSLNGGELPTDTQYF. This chain links TRBV11-2 with TRBJ2-3, with D uncertain. Per germline, CDR1 SGHAT and CDR2 FQNNGV. Between the trimmed V and J ends, which lost 2 bases and 2 bases, there was a span of 17 bases. The CDR3 is made up of 17 amino acids. The whole variable domain, remainder taken from reference TRBV11-2 and TRBJ2-3, is EAGVAQSPRYKIIEKRQSVAFWCNPISGHATLYWYQQILGQGPKLLIQFQNNGVVDDSQLPKDRFSAERLKGVDSTLKIQPAKLEDSAVYLCASSLNGGELPTDTQYFGPGTRLTVL.